This entry lists 15 T cell receptor beta chains sequenced from one sample in a study of T cell repertoires in cytomegalovirus infection. MiXCR, applied by TCRdb to the reads, yields one record per CDR3 protein. The sample shows 400,000 or so distinct CDR3 sequences, 31% of them seen only once. Sequenced input: PBMCs. The receptor source for this set is a human donor in good health (CMV status not recorded). Some clones in this sample may be carry-over from other donors' samples.

V gene TRBV19 combines with J gene TRBJ2-6, with 7 bases that match TRBD1. Unmatched junction bases numbered 9, after V lost 7 bases and J lost 0 bases. The length of the CDR3 is 17 residues. The germline CDR1 and CDR2 sequences are LNHDA and SQIVND (reference sequence). The CDR3 DNA reads as TGTGCCAGTAACCACCCGGGACAGAGCTCTGGGGCCAACGTCCTGACTTTC. Protein: CASNHPGQSSGANVLTF.

J is TRBJ1-2 and V is TRBV28; 11 nucleotides align to TRBD1. The CDR3 consists of 15 residues. V dropped 6 bases and J dropped 8; count of bases not matched to a gene: 11. Germline CDR1 reads MDHEN; CDR2 reads SYDVKM. The DNA for the CDR3 is TGTGCCAGCAGCTACCAAGGACAGGGGGCAAGGGGCTACACCTTC. As protein: CASSYQGQGARGYTF.

This clonotype was counted only a few times. CDR3 sequence reads: CASTPGIGFANTGELFF. The CDR3 nucleotides are TGTGCCAGCACCCCCGGGATTGGGTTCGCGAACACCGGGGAGCTGTTTTTT. J is TRBJ2-2 and V is TRBV5-4, with D possibly TRBD2 on 5 matching bases. Per germline, CDR1 SGHNT and CDR2 YYREEE (reference sequence). Between the trimmed V and J ends, which lost 6 bases and 0 bases, there was a span of 18 bases. This CDR3 is 17 amino acids long. The full variable domain, with the rest looked up from reference TRBV5-4 and TRBJ2-2, is ETGVTQSPTHLIKTRGQQVTLRCSSQSGHNTVSWYQQALGQGPQFIFQYYREEENGRGNFPPRFSGLQFPNYSSELNVNALELDDSALYLCASTPGIGFANTGELFFGEGSRLTVL.

Many counts were recorded for this clonotype. The chain couples TRBV7-8 to TRBJ2-1; the match to TRBD2 covers 11 bases. The CDR3 has 15 residues. V gave up 5 bases and J gave up 6 bases; unmatched junction bases: 6. CDR1 is SGHVS, CDR2 FQNEAQ, per germline. In nucleotides, the CDR3 is TGTGCCAGCAGCCCGTACGGACTAGCGGGCAATGAGCAGTTCTTC. Its translation: CASSPYGLAGNEQFF.

This clonotype was picked up a small number of times. This chain connects TRBV11-1 to TRBJ2-7; D may be TRBD2 (6 bases). Germline assignment: CDR1 SGHAT and CDR2 FQDESV (reference sequence). This CDR3 comprises 13 residues. Between the trimmed V and J ends, which lost 5 bases and 9 bases, there was a span of 17 bases. Here the CDR3 reads CASSRPGTPMQYF. The CDR3 DNA reads TGTGCCAGCAGCCGTCCCGGGACTCCGATGCAGTACTTC.

This clonotype was picked up a small number of times. The chain employs TRBV27 and TRBJ1-2, with a possible D match to TRBD1 (5 bases). V lost 0 bases and J lost 6, with 14 bases in between. The length of the CDR3 is 15 residues. The germline CDR1 and CDR2 sequences are MNHEY and SMNVEV (reference sequence). In DNA form, the CDR3 reads TGTGCCAGCAGTTTATCCCCCGTGACAGTGAATGGCTACACCTTC. This sequence encodes CASSLSPVTVNGYTF.

This clonotype was observed a few times. The rearrangement uses TRBV7-8 and TRBJ1-4; D is ambiguous. The germline V and J ends were trimmed by 3 bases and 0 bases, with 14 bases remaining between them. Looked up from germline, CDR1 is SGHVS and CDR2 is FQNEAQ. The CDR3 is made up of 17 amino acids. CDR3 nucleotide sequence: TGTGCCAGCAGCTTGACAAGGGCTACTGCAACTAATGAAAAACTGTTTTTT. Protein product: CASSLTRATATNEKLFF.

This clonotype was seen a few times. The J gene is TRBJ2-2, the V gene TRBV28; D gene ambiguous. The CDR3 runs 15 residues. Germline-derived CDR1 and CDR2 are MDHEN and SYDVKM. V dropped 2 bases and J dropped 1 base, with 8 bases sitting between them. The CDR3 bases are TGTGCCAGCAGTTTAAAGGTAGAGAACACCGGGGAGCTGTTTTTT. Translated, it gives CASSLKVENTGELFF.

The chain has TRBV4-3 and TRBJ1-1, with unresolved D. The CDR3 spans 14 residues. V gave up 4 bases and J gave up 5 bases, with 14 bases separating them. Germline lookup yields CDR1 LGHNA and CDR2 YSLEER. The CDR3 reads CASSPSIGRTEAFF. The CDR3 nucleotides read TGCGCCAGCAGCCCAAGTATTGGCAGAACTGAAGCTTTCTTT.

A word on this clonotype: A junction boundary mismatches the germline segment, possibly from a read error. The chain recombines TRBV7-2 with TRBJ2-3, with a tentative D call TRBD2 (6 bases). CDR1 and CDR2 from the germline V gene are SGHTA and FQGNSA. The CDR3 is made up of 15 amino acids. This CDR3 is CDSSLERAAVDTQYF. The CDR3 DNA is TGTGACAGCAGCTTAGAGCGGGCGGCCGTAGATACGCAGTATTTT.

The chain has TRBV6-6 and TRBJ2-7; 8 nucleotides agree with TRBD1. The V segment lost 6 bases and the J segment 0 bases; nucleotides outside the gene matches: 7. The CDR3 is 15 residues long. Germline-derived CDR1 and CDR2 are MNHNY and SVGAGI (reference sequence). In DNA form, the CDR3 reads TGTGCCAGCAGAACGGACAGGGACTTCTCCTACGAGCAGTACTTC. Its translation is CASRTDRDFSYEQYF.

This clonotype was counted a few times. This sequence joins TRBV11-2 and TRBJ2-3, with 13 bases fitting TRBD2. The CDR3 spans 18 residues. V shed 5 bases, J shed 0 bases, and the junction held 8 bases outside the gene matches. Germline values: CDR1 SGHAT, CDR2 FQNNGV. The DNA for the CDR3 is TGTGCCAGCAGCCCCGGGGGACTAGCGGGATTTAGCACAGATACGCAGTATTTT. The encoded protein is CASSPGGLAGFSTDTQYF. Combining the CDR3 with reference TRBV11-2 and TRBJ2-3 gives the whole variable domain EAGVAQSPRYKIIEKRQSVAFWCNPISGHATLYWYQQILGQGPKLLIQFQNNGVVDDSQLPKDRFSAERLKGVDSTLKIQPAKLEDSAVYLCASSPGGLAGFSTDTQYFGPGTRLTVL.

The chain is built from TRBV7-9 and TRBJ1-4; D unresolved. The CDR3 spans 15 residues. Germline assignment: CDR1 SEHNR and CDR2 FQNEAQ (reference sequence). V lost 1 base to trimming and J lost 6 bases, with 12 bases between them. The DNA for the CDR3 is TGTGCCAGCAGCTTAGATCTCCTAACCCATGAAAAACTGTTTTTT. Amino acids: CASSLDLLTHEKLFF.

The V gene is TRBV12-3 or TRBV12-4, the J gene TRBJ2-3, with 11 bases aligning to TRBD2. This CDR3 is 15 amino acids long. V trimming: 3 bases; J trimming: 6 bases; junction bases outside the gene matches: 5. CDR3 region: CASSFSSGGPDTQYF. The CDR3 nucleotides read TGTGCCAGCAGTTTTTCTAGCGGGGGGCCGGATACGCAGTATTTT.

This clonotype turned up a few times. The DNA for the CDR3 is TGTGCCAGCAGTTTACGAGGTCCGGATAGCACAGATACGCAGTATTTT. Its translation: CASSLRGPDSTDTQYF. The rearrangement uses TRBV27 and TRBJ2-3; D not resolved. The V gene's germline CDR1 is MNHEY and CDR2 SMNVEV (reference sequence). With 2 bases removed from V and 0 bases from J, the gap between germline ends came to 12 bases. This CDR3 spans 16 amino acids.